This T cell receptor (beta chain) was found in a study of tumor-infiltrating lymphocytes in primary liver carcinoma. This CDR3 has 14 residues. Germline-derived CDR1 and CDR2 are LGHNA and YSLEER. The table lists this clonotype with a count of one. The antigen is undetermined. General study results and limits: Tumor-adjacent and tumor-blood pairs displayed less overlap than did pairs of tumor regions. Only about 8-25% of top clones spanned all five tumor regions. The 250 largest clones made up significantly more of tumor than blood repertoires (p = 0.039).

From unsorted bulk tissue weighing about 17-30 mg, DNA and RNA were co-extracted. Chronic HBV infection, which was untreated, was present in the patients. With a constant-region primer, TCR beta cDNA was made from around 520 ng of total RNA. TCR beta libraries came from three nested multiplex PCR rounds using slightly modified ARM-PCR. TRBV1-TRBV30 forward primers paired with a C-beta reverse primer drove the first two PCR rounds, about 11 cycles each. MiXCR was run by TCRdb on the multiplex PCR reads, yielding one entry per CDR3 protein. The table lists over 35,000 distinct CDR3 sequences, roughly 74% of them singletons, with 15% to 20% in the top ten.

The sequencing input was liver tumor tissue from sampling region 4. The subset: tumor region T4, right-lateral pole. The V gene is TRBV4-3, the J gene TRBJ1-3; D is uncertain. This TCR came from a man aged 35-49 years with primary liver carcinoma and hepatitis B virus infection. The CDR3 DNA sequence: TGCGCTGGCAGCCAAGAGGTGTATAGAAACACCATATATTTT. Its translation: CAGSQEVYRNTIYF.